This T cell receptor beta chain was recovered during a study of cytomegalovirus exposure and HLA in healthy donors. Study background: The approximately 120 validation repertoires used the same platform as the 666 first-cohort repertoires, a later analysis reported.

The data were produced by immunoSEQ multiplex PCR, yet TCRdb's version contains in-frame clones alone and is incomplete. The table lists some 220,000 clones, 80% to 95% of them singletons. As for this clone: As yet, its antigen is unknown.

Findings and limits, study-wide: First-cohort TCR clusters were later found to tend to co-occur in the 120 or so validation repertoires. Three chains linked to CMV were shown in vitro to be specific for CMV antigens. Associated with cytomegalovirus, according to the listing, were approximately 160 TCR beta chains.

V gave up 1 base and J gave up 3 bases, with 9 bases separating them. The length of the CDR3 is 14 residues. Germline assignment: CDR1 MGHDK and CDR2 SYGVNS. Sequenced input: PBMCs. The genes are TRBV25-1 and TRBJ1-1; the D is unclear. This receptor was identified in a young woman in good health and CMV-seronegative. The CDR3 is CASSELGGDTEAFF. In nucleotides, the CDR3 is TGTGCCAGCAGTGAATTGGGTGGAGACACTGAAGCTTTCTTT.